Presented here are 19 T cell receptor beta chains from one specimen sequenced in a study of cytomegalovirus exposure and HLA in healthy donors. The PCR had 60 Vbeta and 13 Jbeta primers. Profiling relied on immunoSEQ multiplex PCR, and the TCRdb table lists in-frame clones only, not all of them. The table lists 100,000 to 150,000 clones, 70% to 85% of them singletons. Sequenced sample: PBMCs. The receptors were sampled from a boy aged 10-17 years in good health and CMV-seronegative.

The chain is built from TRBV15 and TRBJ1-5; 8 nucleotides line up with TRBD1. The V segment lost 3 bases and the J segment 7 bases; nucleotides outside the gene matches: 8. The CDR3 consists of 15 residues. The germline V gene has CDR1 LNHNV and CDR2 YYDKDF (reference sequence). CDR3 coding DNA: TGTGCCACCAGCAGCGACAGGGGTCGTTGGCAGCCCCAGCATTTT. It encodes CATSSDRGRWQPQHF.

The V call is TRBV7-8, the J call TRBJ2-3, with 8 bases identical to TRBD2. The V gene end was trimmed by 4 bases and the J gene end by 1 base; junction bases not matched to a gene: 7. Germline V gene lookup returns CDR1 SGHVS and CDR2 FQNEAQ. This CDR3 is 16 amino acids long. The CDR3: CASSSNGLAGTDTQYF. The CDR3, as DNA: TGTGCCAGCAGCTCGAACGGACTAGCCGGCACAGATACGCAGTATTTT. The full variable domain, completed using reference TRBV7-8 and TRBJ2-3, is GAGVSQSPRYKVAKRGQDVALRCDPISGHVSLFWYQQALGQGPEFLTYFQNEAQLDKSGLPSDRFFAERPEGSVSTLKIQRTQQEDSAVYLCASSSNGLAGTDTQYFGPGTRLTVL.

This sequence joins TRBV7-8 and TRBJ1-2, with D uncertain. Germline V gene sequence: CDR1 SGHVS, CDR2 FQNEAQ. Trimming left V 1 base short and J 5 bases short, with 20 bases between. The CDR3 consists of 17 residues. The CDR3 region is CASSLVKTGSRPYGYTF. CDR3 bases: TGTGCCAGCAGCTTAGTAAAAACTGGCTCTAGACCATATGGCTACACCTTC.

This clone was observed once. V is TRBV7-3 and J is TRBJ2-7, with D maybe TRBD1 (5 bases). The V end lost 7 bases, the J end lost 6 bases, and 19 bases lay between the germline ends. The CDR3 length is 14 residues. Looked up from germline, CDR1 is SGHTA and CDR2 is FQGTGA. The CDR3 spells CASNRQLGECEQYF. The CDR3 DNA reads TGTGCCAGCAACCGCCAATTAGGGGAATGCGAGCAGTACTTC.

The DNA of the CDR3 is TGTGCCAGCAGCCAAGTCGGGAGACAGCAGAACTATGGCTACACCTTC. As protein: CASSQVGRQQNYGYTF. The chain couples TRBV14 to TRBJ1-2, with D maybe TRBD1 (5 bases). Germline assignment: CDR1 SGHDN and CDR2 FVKESK. Deletions cut 1 base from V and 2 bases from J, with 14 bases between. The CDR3 consists of 16 residues.

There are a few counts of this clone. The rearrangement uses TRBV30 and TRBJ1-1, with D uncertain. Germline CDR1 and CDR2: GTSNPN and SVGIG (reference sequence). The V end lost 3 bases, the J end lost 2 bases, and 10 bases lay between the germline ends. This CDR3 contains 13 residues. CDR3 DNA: TGTGCCTGGAGCCGACTGCTAAACACTGAAGCTTTCTTT. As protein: CAWSRLLNTEAFF. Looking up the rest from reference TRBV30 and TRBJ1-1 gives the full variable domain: SQTIHQWPATLVQPVGSPLSLECTVEGTSNPNLYWYRQAAGRGLQLLFYSVGIGQISSEVPQNLSASRPQDRQFILSSKKLLLSDSGFYLCAWSRLLNTEAFFGQGTRLTVV.

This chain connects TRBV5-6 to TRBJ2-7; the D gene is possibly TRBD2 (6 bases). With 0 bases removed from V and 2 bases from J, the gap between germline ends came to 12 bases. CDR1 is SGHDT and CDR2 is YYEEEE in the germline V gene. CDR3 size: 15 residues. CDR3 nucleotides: TGTGCCAGCAGCTTGGAGGCTAGCGAGACCTACGAGCAGTACTTC. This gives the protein CASSLEASETYEQYF.

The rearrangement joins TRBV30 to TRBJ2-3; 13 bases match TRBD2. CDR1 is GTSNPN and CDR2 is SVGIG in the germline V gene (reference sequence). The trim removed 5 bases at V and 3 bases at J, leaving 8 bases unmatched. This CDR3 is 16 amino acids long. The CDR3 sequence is CAWATGTSGVTDTQYF. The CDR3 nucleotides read TGTGCCTGGGCGACCGGGACTAGCGGGGTTACAGATACGCAGTATTTT.

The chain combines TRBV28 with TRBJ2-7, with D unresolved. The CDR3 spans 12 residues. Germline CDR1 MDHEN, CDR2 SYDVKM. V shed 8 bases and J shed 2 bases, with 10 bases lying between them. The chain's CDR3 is CASYDRAYEQYF. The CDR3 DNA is TGTGCCAGCTATGACCGGGCCTACGAGCAGTACTTC. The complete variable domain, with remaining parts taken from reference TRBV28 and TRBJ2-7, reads DVKVTQSSRYLVKRTGEKVFLECVQDMDHENMFWYRQDPGLGLRLIYFSYDVKMKEKGDIPEGYSVSREKKERFSLILESASTNQTSMYLCASYDRAYEQYFGPGTRLTVT.

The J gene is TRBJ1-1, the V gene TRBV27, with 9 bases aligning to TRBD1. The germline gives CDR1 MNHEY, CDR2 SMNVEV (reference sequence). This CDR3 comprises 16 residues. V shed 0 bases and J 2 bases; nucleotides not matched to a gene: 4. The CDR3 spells CASSLSGDRVNTEAFF. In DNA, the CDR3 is TGTGCCAGCAGTTTATCGGGGGACAGGGTAAACACTGAAGCTTTCTTT.

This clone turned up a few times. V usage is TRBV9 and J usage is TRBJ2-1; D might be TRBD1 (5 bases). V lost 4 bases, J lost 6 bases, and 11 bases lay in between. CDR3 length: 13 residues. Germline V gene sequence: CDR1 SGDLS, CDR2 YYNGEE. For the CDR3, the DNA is TGTGCCAGCAGCCTAGGAAGGGGCAATGAGCAGTTCTTC. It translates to CASSLGRGNEQFF.

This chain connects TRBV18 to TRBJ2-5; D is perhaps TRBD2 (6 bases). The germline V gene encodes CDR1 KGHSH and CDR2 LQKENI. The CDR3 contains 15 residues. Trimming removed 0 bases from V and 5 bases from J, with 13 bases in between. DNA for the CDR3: TGTGCCAGCTCACCACCGAGCGGGCGTAGGGAGACCCAGTACTTC. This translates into CASSPPSGRRETQYF.

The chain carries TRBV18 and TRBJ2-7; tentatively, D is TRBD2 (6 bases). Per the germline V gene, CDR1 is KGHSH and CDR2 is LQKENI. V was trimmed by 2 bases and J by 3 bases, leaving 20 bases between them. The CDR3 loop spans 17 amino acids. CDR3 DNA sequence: TGTGCCAGCTCACCAAAGGAGGGTCCGGCGACATACTACGAGCAGTACTTC. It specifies CASSPKEGPATYYEQYF.

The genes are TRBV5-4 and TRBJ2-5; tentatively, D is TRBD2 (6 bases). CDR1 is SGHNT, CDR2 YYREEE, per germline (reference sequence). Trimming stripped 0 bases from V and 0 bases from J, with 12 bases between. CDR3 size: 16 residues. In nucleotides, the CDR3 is TGTGCCAGCAGCTTGGAACCGGGACTCCACCAAGAGACCCAGTACTTC. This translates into CASSLEPGLHQETQYF. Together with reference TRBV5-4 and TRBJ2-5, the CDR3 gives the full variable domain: ETGVTQSPTHLIKTRGQQVTLRCSSQSGHNTVSWYQQALGQGPQFIFQYYREEENGRGNFPPRFSGLQFPNYSSELNVNALELDDSALYLCASSLEPGLHQETQYFGPGTRLLVL.

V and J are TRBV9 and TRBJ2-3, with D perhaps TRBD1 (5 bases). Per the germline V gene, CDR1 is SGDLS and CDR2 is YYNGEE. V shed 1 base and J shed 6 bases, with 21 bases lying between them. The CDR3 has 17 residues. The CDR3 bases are TGTGCCAGCAGCGTACTGGGGCTCCCCGGGTTAGTTGATACGCAGTATTTT. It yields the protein CASSVLGLPGLVDTQYF. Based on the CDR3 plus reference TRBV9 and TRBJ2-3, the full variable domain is DSGVTQTPKHLITATGQRVTLRCSPRSGDLSVYWYQQSLDQGLQFLIQYYNGEERAKGNILERFSAQQFPDLHSELNLSSLELGDSALYFCASSVLGLPGLVDTQYFGPGTRLTVL.

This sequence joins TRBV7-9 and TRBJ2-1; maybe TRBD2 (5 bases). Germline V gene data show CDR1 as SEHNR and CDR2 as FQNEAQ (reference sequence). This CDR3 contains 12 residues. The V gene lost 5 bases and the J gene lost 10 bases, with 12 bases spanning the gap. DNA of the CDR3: TGTGCCAGCAGCCCCACCGGGAACGAGCAGTTCTTC. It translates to CASSPTGNEQFF. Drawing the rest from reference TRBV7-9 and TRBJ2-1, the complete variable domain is DTGVSQNPRHKITKRGQNVTFRCDPISEHNRLYWYRQTLGQGPEFLTYFQNEAQLEKSRLLSDRFSAERPKGSFSTLEIQRTEQGDSAMYLCASSPTGNEQFFGPGTRLTVL.

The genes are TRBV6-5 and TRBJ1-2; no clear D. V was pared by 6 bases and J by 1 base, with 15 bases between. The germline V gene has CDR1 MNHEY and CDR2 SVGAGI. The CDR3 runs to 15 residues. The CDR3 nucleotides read TGTGCCAGCAGACGAGGGCGGGAGGGTAACTATGGCTACACCTTC. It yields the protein CASRRGREGNYGYTF.

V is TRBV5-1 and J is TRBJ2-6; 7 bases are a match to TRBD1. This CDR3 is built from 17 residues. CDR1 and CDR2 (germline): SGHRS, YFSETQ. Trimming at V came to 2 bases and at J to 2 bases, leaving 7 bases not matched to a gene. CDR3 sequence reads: CASSFGTEAAGANVLTF. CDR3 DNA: TGCGCCAGCAGCTTCGGGACAGAAGCCGCTGGGGCCAACGTCCTGACTTTC.

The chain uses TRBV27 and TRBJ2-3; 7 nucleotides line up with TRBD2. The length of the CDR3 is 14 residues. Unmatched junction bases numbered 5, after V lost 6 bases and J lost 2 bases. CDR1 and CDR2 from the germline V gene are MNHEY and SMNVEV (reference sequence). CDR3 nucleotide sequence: TGTGCCAGCAGCCCCAGCGGGATCACAGATACGCAGTATTTT. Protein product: CASSPSGITDTQYF.